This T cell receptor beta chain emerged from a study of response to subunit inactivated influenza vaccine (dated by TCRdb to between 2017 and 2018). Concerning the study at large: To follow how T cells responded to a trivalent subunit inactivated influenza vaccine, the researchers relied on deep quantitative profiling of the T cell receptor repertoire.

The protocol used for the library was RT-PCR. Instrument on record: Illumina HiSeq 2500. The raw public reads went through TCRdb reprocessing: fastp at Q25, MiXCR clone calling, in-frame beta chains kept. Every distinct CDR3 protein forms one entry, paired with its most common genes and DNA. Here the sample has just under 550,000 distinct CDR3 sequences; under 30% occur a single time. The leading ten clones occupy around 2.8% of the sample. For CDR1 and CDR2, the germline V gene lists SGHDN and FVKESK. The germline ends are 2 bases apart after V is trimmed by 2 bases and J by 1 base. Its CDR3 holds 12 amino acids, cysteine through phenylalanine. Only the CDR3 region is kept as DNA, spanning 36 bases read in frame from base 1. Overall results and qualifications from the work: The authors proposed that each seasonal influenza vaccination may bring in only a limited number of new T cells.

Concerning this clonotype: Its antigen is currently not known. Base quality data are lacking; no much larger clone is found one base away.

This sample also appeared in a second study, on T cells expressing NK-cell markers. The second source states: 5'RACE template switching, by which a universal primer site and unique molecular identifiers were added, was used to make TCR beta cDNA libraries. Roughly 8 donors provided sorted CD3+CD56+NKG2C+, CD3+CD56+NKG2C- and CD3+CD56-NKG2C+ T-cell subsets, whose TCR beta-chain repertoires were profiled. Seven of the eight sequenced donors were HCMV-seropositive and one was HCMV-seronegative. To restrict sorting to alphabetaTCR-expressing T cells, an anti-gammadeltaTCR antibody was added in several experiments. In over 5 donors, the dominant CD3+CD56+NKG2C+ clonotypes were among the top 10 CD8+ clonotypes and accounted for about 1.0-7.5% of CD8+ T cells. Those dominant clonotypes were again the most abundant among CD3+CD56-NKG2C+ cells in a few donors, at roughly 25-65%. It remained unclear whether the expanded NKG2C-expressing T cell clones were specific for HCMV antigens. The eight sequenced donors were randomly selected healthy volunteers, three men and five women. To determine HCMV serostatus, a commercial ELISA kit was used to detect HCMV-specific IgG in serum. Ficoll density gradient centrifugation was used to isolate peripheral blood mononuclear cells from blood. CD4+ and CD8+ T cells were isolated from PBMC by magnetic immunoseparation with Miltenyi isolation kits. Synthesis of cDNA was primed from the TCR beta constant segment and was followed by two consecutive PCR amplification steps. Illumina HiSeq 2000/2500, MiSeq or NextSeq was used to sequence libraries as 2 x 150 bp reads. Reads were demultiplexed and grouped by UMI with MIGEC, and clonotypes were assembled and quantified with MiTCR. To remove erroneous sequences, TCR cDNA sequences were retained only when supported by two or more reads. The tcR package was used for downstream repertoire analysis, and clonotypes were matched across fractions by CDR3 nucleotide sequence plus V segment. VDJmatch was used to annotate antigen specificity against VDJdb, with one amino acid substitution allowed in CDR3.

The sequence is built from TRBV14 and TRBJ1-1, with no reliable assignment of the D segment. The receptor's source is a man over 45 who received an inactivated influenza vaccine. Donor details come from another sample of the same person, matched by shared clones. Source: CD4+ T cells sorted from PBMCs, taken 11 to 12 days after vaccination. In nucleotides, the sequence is TGTGCCAGCAGCCAATGGAACACTGAAGCTTTCTTT. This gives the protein CASSQWNTEAFF.